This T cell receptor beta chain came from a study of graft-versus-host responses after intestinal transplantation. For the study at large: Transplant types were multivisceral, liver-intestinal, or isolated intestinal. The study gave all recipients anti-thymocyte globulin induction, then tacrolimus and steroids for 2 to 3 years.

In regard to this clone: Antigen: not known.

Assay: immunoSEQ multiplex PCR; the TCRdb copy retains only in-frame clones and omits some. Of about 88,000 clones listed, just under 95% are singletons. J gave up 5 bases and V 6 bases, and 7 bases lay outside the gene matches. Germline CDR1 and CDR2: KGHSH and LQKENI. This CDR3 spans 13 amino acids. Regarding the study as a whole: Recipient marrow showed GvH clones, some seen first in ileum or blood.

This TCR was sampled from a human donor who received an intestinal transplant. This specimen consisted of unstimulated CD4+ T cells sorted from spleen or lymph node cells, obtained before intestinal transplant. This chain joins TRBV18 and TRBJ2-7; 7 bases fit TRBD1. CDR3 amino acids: CASSLGQVNEQYF. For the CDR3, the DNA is TGTGCCAGCTCCCTAGGACAGGTGAACGAGCAGTACTTC.